What follows are 9 T cell receptor beta chains derived from one specimen sequenced in a study of vaccination and CD4 T cells after COVID-19 (dated by TCRdb to between 2021 and 2022). Sample treatment or condition, as interpreted from the label and publication: approximately nine-day PBMC culture with coronavirus spike peptide pools or control peptides (ViraFEST assay). Which antigens these TCRs recognize remains unknown. Libraries were built with PCR. For sequencing, an Illumina iSeq 100 was employed. DNA from cultured CD4+ T cells was subjected to TCR sequencing with the Oncomine TCR Beta short-read assay at the Johns Hopkins FTIC core. Using fastp trimming at Q25 and MiXCR clonotype assembly, TCRdb reanalyzed the public sequencing data and kept in-frame beta chains. Under each unique CDR3 protein, matching rows form one entry showing the most common genes and DNA. Present in this sample are 13,000 to 15,000 distinct CDR3 sequences, 53% of which were seen just once. Of the sample, approximately 12% is held by the ten largest clones.

Sequenced sample: CD4+ T cells from blood, cultured in vitro. These receptors were collected from a human donor who had recovered from COVID-19.

The chain has TRBV6-2 or TRBV6-3 and TRBJ2-3; D not resolved. The CDR3 spans 15 residues. Germline CDR1 reads MNHEY; CDR2 reads SVGEGT. With 3 bases removed from V and 5 bases from J, the gap between germline ends came to 15 bases. CDR3 sequence (DNA): TGTGCCAGCAGTTATCGGTCGATAGAAATAGATACGCAGTATTTT. Protein product: CASSYRSIEIDTQYF.

CDR3 sequence reads: CASSFSLSNPYEQYF. For the CDR3, the DNA is TGTGCCAGCAGCTTCAGTCTCAGCAACCCCTACGAGCAGTACTTC. The gene calls are TRBV11-2 and TRBJ2-7; D remains ambiguous. Trimming stripped 3 bases from V and 2 bases from J, with 14 bases between. The CDR3 runs 15 residues. The V gene's germline CDR1 is SGHAT and CDR2 FQNNGV.

V and J are TRBV28 and TRBJ1-5, with D unclear. The CDR3 runs to 13 residues. The V and J ends lost 3 bases and 6 bases respectively, with 9 bases between them. Per the germline V gene, CDR1 is MDHEN and CDR2 is SYDVKM. CDR3 in amino acids: CASSFGVVQPQHF. In DNA, the CDR3 is TGTGCCAGCAGTTTTGGGGTAGTTCAGCCCCAGCATTTT.

The chain has TRBV20-1 and TRBJ2-3; D is undetermined. In germline, CDR1 is DFQATT, CDR2 SNEGSKA (reference sequence). The CDR3 covers 15 residues. Between the trimmed V and J ends, which lost 2 bases and 2 bases, there was a span of 14 bases. The CDR3 is CSARIGSHNTDTQYF. CDR3 bases: TGCAGTGCTAGAATTGGCAGTCATAACACAGATACGCAGTATTTT.

This clonotype has just a few counts. This chain uses TRBV19 with TRBJ2-1; TRBD2 matches 12 bases. CDR1 is LNHDA, CDR2 SQIVND, per germline (reference sequence). The CDR3 spans 13 residues. The V segment lost 10 bases and the J segment 4 bases; nucleotides outside the gene matches: 2. The DNA for the CDR3 is TGTGCCACAGGGACTAGCGGGTACAATGAGCAGTTCTTC. This encodes CATGTSGYNEQFF.

This rearrangement joins TRBV27 to TRBJ1-2; a possible D gene is TRBD1 (5 bases). Germline V gene sequence: CDR1 MNHEY, CDR2 SMNVEV (reference sequence). The CDR3 contains 16 residues. V dropped 4 bases and J dropped 8 bases, with 23 bases sitting between them. The chain's CDR3 is CASSSGLPKAGEGYTF. DNA for the CDR3: TGTGCCAGCAGTTCGGGACTGCCAAAAGCGGGGGAGGGCTACACCTTC.

A few counts support this clonotype. This CDR3 reads CASSGLSVVSNQPQHF. The CDR3 nucleotides read TGTGCCAGCAGCGGACTCTCTGTAGTTAGCAATCAGCCCCAGCATTTT. The chain uses TRBV2 and TRBJ1-5; D not certain. The CDR3 is 16 residues long. Germline V gene sequence: CDR1 SNHLY, CDR2 FYNNEI. V lost 6 bases and J lost 0, with 15 bases in between.

This clonotype was recorded a few times. The CDR3 spells CASSELAWRRRGEETQYF. In DNA form, the CDR3 reads TGTGCCAGCAGTGAATTGGCTTGGAGGAGGAGGGGAGAAGAGACCCAGTACTTC. The V call is TRBV6-1, the J call TRBJ2-5, with a weak D call TRBD2 (6 bases). Trimming removed 2 bases from V and 3 bases from J, with 22 bases in between. This CDR3 contains 18 residues. Germline loops: CDR1 MNHNS, CDR2 SASEGT.

This clonotype was detected a few times. The genes are TRBV28 and TRBJ2-7, with 11 bases aligning to TRBD2. The germline gives CDR1 MDHEN, CDR2 SYDVKM. This CDR3 comprises 14 residues. The J segment lost 3 bases and the V segment lost 5 bases, leaving 3 bases of the junction unmatched. The CDR3, as DNA: TGTGCCAGCAGTCCTACTAGCGGGAGCTACGAGCAGTACTTC. Protein: CASSPTSGSYEQYF.